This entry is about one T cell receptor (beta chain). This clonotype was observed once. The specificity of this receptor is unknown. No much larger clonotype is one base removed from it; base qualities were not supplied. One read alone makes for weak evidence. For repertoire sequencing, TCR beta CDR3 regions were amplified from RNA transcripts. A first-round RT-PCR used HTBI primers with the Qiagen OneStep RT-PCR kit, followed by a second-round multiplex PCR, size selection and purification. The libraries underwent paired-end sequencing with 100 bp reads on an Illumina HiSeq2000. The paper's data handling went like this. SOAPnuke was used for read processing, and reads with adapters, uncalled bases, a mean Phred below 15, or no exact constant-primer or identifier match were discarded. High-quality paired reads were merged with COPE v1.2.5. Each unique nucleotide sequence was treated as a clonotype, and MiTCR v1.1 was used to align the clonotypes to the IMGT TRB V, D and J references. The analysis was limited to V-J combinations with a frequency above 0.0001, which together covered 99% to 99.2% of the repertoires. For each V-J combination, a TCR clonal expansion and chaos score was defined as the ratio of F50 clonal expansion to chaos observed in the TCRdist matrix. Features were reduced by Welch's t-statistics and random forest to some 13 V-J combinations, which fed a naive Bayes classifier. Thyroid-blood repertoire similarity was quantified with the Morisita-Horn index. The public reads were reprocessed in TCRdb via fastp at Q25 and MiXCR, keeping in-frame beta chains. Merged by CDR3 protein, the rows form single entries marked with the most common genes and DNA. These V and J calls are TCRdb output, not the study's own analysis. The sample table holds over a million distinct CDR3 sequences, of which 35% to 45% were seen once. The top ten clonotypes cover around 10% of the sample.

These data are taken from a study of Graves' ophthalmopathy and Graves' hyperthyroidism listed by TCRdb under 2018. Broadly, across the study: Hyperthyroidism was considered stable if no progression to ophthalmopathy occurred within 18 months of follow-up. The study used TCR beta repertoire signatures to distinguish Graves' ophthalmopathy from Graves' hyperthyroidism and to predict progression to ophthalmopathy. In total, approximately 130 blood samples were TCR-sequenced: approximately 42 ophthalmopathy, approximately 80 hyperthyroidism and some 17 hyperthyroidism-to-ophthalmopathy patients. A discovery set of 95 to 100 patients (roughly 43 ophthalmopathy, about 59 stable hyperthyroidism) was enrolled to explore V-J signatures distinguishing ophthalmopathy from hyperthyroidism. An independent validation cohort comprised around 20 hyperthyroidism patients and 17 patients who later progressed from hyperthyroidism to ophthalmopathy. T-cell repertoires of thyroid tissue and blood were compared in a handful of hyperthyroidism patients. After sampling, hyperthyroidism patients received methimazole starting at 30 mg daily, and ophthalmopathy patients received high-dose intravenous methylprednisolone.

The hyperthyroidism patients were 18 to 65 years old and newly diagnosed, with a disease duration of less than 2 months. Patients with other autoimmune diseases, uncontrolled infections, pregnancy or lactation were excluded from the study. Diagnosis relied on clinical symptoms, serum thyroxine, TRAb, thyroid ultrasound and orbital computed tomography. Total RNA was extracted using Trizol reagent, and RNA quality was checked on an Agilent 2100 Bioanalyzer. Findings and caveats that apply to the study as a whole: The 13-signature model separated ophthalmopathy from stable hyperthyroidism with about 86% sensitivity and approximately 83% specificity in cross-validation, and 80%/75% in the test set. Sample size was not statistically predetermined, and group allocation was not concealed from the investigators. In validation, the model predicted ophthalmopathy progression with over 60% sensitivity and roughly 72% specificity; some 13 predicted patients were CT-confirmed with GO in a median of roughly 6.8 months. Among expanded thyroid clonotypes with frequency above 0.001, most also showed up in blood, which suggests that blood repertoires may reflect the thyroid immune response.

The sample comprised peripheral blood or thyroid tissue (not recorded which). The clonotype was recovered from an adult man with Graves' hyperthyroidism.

Here the CDR3 is given as CASNPGGLAGGEQYF. The DNA is TGTGCCAGCAACCCCGGGGGACTAGCGGGAGGCGAGCAGTACTTC. Rearrangement joined TRBV12-3 or TRBV12-4 to TRBJ2-7, with 15 junctional bases fitting TRBD2. Here V drops 7 bases and J drops 6 bases, and the junction holds 7 bases not matched to any gene. The CDR3, from cysteine to phenylalanine, totals 15 residues. Kept here is only the CDR3 DNA, which spans 45 bases and is read in frame from base 1.